These 19 T cell receptor beta chains share one sample of origin, sequenced in a study of T cells in tumors after PD-1 blockade. Generated by immunoSEQ multiplex PCR, the TCRdb table keeps only in-frame clones and is missing some. The sample has tens of thousands of clones, around two thirds seen once. The material was PBMCs, obtained after anti-PD-1 treatment. Every receptor here comes from a human donor with basal cell carcinoma.

This clone was seen only once. The chain is built from TRBV5-1 and TRBJ2-3; D not resolved. Per germline, CDR1 SGHRS and CDR2 YFSETQ. CDR3 length: 12 amino acids. V was cut by 5 bases and J by 6 bases, with 10 bases left in between. The CDR3 DNA reads as TGCGCCAGCAGAGATACAAGTGATACGCAGTATTTT. Translated: CASRDTSDTQYF. The whole variable domain, remainder taken from reference TRBV5-1 and TRBJ2-3, is KAGVTQTPRYLIKTRGQQVTLSCSPISGHRSVSWYQQTPGQGLQFLFEYFSETQRNKGNFPGRFSGRQFSNSRSEMNVSTLELGDSALYLCASRDTSDTQYFGPGTRLTVL.

The CDR3 region is CASSISWRGSYQETQYF. CDR3 sequence (DNA): TGTGCCAGTAGTATATCGTGGAGGGGGAGCTATCAAGAGACCCAGTACTTC. This chain links TRBV19 with TRBJ2-5; D may correspond to TRBD1 or TRBD2 (6 bases each). CDR1 is LNHDA and CDR2 is SQIVND in the germline V gene (reference sequence). Deletions cut 2 bases from V and 2 bases from J, with 18 bases between. This CDR3 is built from 17 residues.

The chain couples TRBV6-5 to TRBJ1-2; no firm D call. The germline CDR1 and CDR2 sequences are MNHEY and SVGAGI. The CDR3 has 13 residues. The V gene lost 2 bases and the J gene lost 7 bases, with 11 bases spanning the gap. The CDR3 DNA reads TGTGCCAGCAGTTACCAAGGCGGCGTTGGCTACACCTTC. Translation: CASSYQGGVGYTF.

This clone was observed a few times. The gene calls are TRBV2 and TRBJ1-1; D is possibly TRBD1 (6 bases). There are 13 residues in the CDR3. Trimming stripped 7 bases from V and 0 bases from J, with 9 bases between. CDR1 and CDR2 (germline): SNHLY, FYNNEI. For the CDR3, the DNA is TGTGCCAGCAACGACAGGATGAACACTGAAGCTTTCTTT. Translation: CASNDRMNTEAFF.

CDR3 in DNA: TGTGCCAGCAGCCGGACAGGGTTGGGGGAAAAACTGTTTTTT. Translating it yields CASSRTGLGEKLFF. The rearrangement joins TRBV7-2 to TRBJ1-4; 8 bases align to TRBD1. J was trimmed by 8 bases and V by 5 bases; bases with no gene match: 7. The CDR3 consists of 14 residues. Germline V gives CDR1 SGHTA, CDR2 FQGNSA.

V gene TRBV18 combines with J gene TRBJ2-3, with unresolved D. Trimming removed 2 bases at V and 3 bases at J, with 6 bases between. CDR3 size: 13 residues. CDR1 and CDR2 (germline): KGHSH, LQKENI. This chain's CDR3 is CASSPALTDTQYF. The CDR3 DNA is TGTGCCAGCTCACCAGCGTTAACAGATACGCAGTATTTT.

The chain combines TRBV3-1 (or the pseudogene TRBV3-2) with TRBJ2-3; a possible D gene is TRBD2 (5 bases). CDR3 length equals 16 residues. V was pared by 1 base and J by 2 bases, with 13 bases between. Per germline, CDR1 LGHDT and CDR2 YNNKEL (reference sequence). In DNA, the CDR3 is TGTGCCAGCAGCCAAGTCGGGGAGTTCAACACAGATACGCAGTATTTT. As protein: CASSQVGEFNTDTQYF.

The chain uses TRBV6-6 and TRBJ2-5; 7 bases fit TRBD1. The CDR3 totals 15 residues. Germline CDR1 MNHNY, CDR2 SVGAGI (reference sequence). Trimming removed 4 bases from V and 4 bases from J; junction bases left unmatched: 9. The CDR3 DNA follows: TGTGCCAGCAGTTCTTCCGACAGGGTAGGAGAGACCCAGTACTTC. As protein: CASSSSDRVGETQYF.

The rearrangement links TRBV3-1 (or the pseudogene TRBV3-2) to TRBJ2-3; D may be TRBD1 or TRBD2 (6 bases each). Trimming removed 3 bases at V and 2 bases at J, with 9 bases between. Germline V gives CDR1 LGHDT, CDR2 YNNKEL (reference sequence). This CDR3 is 14 amino acids long. The CDR3 protein is CASSQSGATDTQYF. CDR3 coding DNA: TGTGCCAGCAGCCAGTCGGGGGCCACAGATACGCAGTATTTT.

This clone came up a few times. The chain has TRBV30 and TRBJ1-1, with 8 bases matching TRBD1. Per germline, CDR1 GTSNPN and CDR2 SVGIG (reference sequence). This CDR3 has 12 amino acids. V trimming: 3 bases; J trimming: 7 bases; junction bases outside the gene matches: 4. The CDR3 nucleotides are TGTGCCTGGAGAGGACAGGGTTTTGAAGCTTTCTTT. This encodes CAWRGQGFEAFF.

The V call is TRBV19, the J call TRBJ1-1; no reliable D call. The germline V and J ends were trimmed by 3 bases and 2 bases, with 13 bases remaining between them. The CDR3 has 15 amino acids. Per germline, CDR1 LNHDA and CDR2 SQIVND (reference sequence). The CDR3 DNA sequence: TGTGCCAGTAGTATGCCCGGACGGGTAAACACTGAAGCTTTCTTT. Its translation is CASSMPGRVNTEAFF.

V is TRBV7-6 and J is TRBJ2-2; no definite D call. Trimming stripped 5 bases from V and 4 bases from J, with 11 bases between. CDR1 SGHVS and CDR2 FNYEAQ come from the germline V gene. The CDR3 is made up of 14 amino acids. CDR3 bases: TGTGCCAGCAGCCCTCCAGGATTCACCGGGGAGCTGTTTTTT. Translating gives CASSPPGFTGELFF.

The chain carries TRBV7-2 and TRBJ1-2, with 11 bases that match TRBD1. This CDR3 contains 15 residues. The germline V gene encodes CDR1 SGHTA and CDR2 FQGNSA. J lost 4 bases, V lost 5 bases, and 6 bases had no gene match. CDR3 region: CASSPAGTGGYGYTF. CDR3 nucleotide sequence: TGTGCCAGCAGCCCTGCCGGGACAGGGGGCTATGGCTACACCTTC.

The V call is TRBV5-3, the J call TRBJ1-1; 9 bases align to TRBD1. TRBV5-3 is an open reading frame, and its role is uncertain. With 6 bases clipped from V and 3 bases from J, the junction kept 12 bases outside the gene matches. CDR3 length equals 16 residues. The CDR3 DNA follows: TGTGCCAGAACACCCAAACGGACAGGGGAGTACACTGAAGCTTTCTTT. Translation: CARTPKRTGEYTEAFF.

This chain links TRBV7-9 with TRBJ1-6; 10 bases agree with TRBD1. This CDR3 contains 15 residues. Looked up from germline, CDR1 is SEHNR and CDR2 is FQNEAQ (reference sequence). V lost 5 bases, J lost 6 bases, and 4 bases stayed unmatched. CDR3 DNA: TGTGCCAGCAGCCTCCGGGACAGGGGTAATTCACCCCTCCACTTT. Translated, it gives CASSLRDRGNSPLHF.

This chain connects TRBV5-1 to TRBJ2-3; 10 nucleotides align to TRBD2. Germline CDR1 SGHRS, CDR2 YFSETQ. The CDR3 is 17 residues long. The J segment lost 2 bases and the V segment lost 4 bases, leaving 10 bases of the junction unmatched. The CDR3: CASSTSSGGLNTDTQYF. The DNA for the CDR3 is TGCGCCAGCAGCACCTCTAGCGGGGGCCTCAACACAGATACGCAGTATTTT. Together with reference TRBV5-1 and TRBJ2-3, the CDR3 gives the full variable domain: KAGVTQTPRYLIKTRGQQVTLSCSPISGHRSVSWYQQTPGQGLQFLFEYFSETQRNKGNFPGRFSGRQFSNSRSEMNVSTLELGDSALYLCASSTSSGGLNTDTQYFGPGTRLTVL.

This sequence joins TRBV5-1 and TRBJ2-7, with 8 bases matching TRBD2. V shed 3 bases, J shed 3 bases, and the junction held 29 bases outside the gene matches. The V gene's germline CDR1 is SGHRS and CDR2 YFSETQ. CDR3 length: 22 residues. The CDR3 reads CASSSIVHSGRGGPNLNYEQYF. The DNA of the CDR3 is TGCGCCAGCAGCTCCATTGTGCATAGTGGTCGGGGGGGTCCTAACCTTAACTACGAGCAGTACTTC.

The rearrangement joins TRBV28 to TRBJ1-4; 8 bases are a match to TRBD1. The CDR3 runs to 14 residues. CDR1 and CDR2 (germline): MDHEN, SYDVKM. V shed 8 bases and J 8 bases; nucleotides not matched to a gene: 10. The CDR3 region has the DNA TGTGCCAGCGGGCCCAACAGGGGGGGGGAAAAACTGTTTTTT. This encodes CASGPNRGGEKLFF.

The gene calls are TRBV5-4 and TRBJ2-3, with D perhaps matching TRBD1 (5 bases). Germline V lookup: CDR1 SGHNT, CDR2 YYREEE (reference sequence). V lost 5 bases and J 0 bases, leaving 10 bases between the germline ends. This CDR3 region has 14 residues. CDR3 protein: CASRPTASTDTQYF. The DNA for the CDR3 is TGTGCCAGCAGACCGACAGCTAGCACAGATACGCAGTATTTT.